A selection of T cell receptor beta chains follows, all from one sample in a study of T cells in Graves' hyperthyroidism and ophthalmopathy. One entry per CDR3 protein results from TCRdb running MiXCR on the multiplex PCR reads. This sample has about 590,000 distinct CDR3 sequences; 15% to 19% occur once, and the top ten carry under 7.5%. The specimen sequenced was blood. All receptors derive from a woman aged 30 to 39 with Graves' hyperthyroidism. The CDR3 runs from the conserved cysteine through the conserved F or W. The D gene is left open where the match is weak. Some rows mark clone size as missing; the rest say once, few, many or name a class of expanded clone.

abundance: .; d_gene: .; j_gene: TRBJ2-4; v_gene: TRBV7-2; CDR3aa: CASSTSRRGREENIQYF; CDR3nt: TGTGCCAGCAGCACATCGAGGCGGGGGCGCGAGGAAAACATTCAGTACTTC
abundance: many; d_gene: .; j_gene: TRBJ1-1; v_gene: TRBV27; CDR3aa: CASSPSASELEAFF; CDR3nt: TGTGCCAGCAGTCCCAGCGCGTCAGAACTTGAAGCTTTCTTT
abundance: many; d_gene: TRBD1; j_gene: TRBJ2-1; v_gene: TRBV28; CDR3aa: CASSLRLGQGGEVPYNEQFF; CDR3nt: TGTGCCAGCAGTTTACGCCTCGGACAGGGGGGAGAGGTCCCCTACAATGAGCAGTTCTTC
abundance: many; d_gene: .; j_gene: TRBJ2-7; v_gene: TRBV20-1; CDR3aa: CSARDTRSPTREQYF; CDR3nt: TGCAGTGCTAGAGATACGAGAAGTCCTACACGCGAGCAGTACTTC
abundance: few; d_gene: .; j_gene: TRBJ2-2; v_gene: TRBV10-2; CDR3aa: CASSEPLTGELFF; CDR3nt: TGCGCCAGCAGTGAGCCTCTCACCGGGGAGCTGTTTTTT
abundance: .; d_gene: .; j_gene: TRBJ2-2; v_gene: TRBV19; CDR3aa: CASSIPGPITGELFF; CDR3nt: TGTGCCAGTAGTATCCCGGGACCGATCACCGGGGAGCTGTTTTTT
abundance: many; d_gene: .; j_gene: TRBJ2-4; v_gene: TRBV5-1; CDR3aa: CASSFLGSLAKNIQYF; CDR3nt: TGCGCCAGCAGCTTTCTGGGGTCGTTGGCCAAAAACATTCAGTACTTC
abundance: many; d_gene: .; j_gene: TRBJ1-1; v_gene: TRBV24-1; CDR3aa: CATSDNDRANTEAFF; CDR3nt: TGTGCCACCAGTGATAATGACCGGGCCAACACTGAAGCTTTCTTT
abundance: many; d_gene: .; j_gene: TRBJ2-7; v_gene: TRBV27; CDR3aa: CASSLGIGVAAYEQYF; CDR3nt: TGTGCCAGCAGTTTAGGAATCGGGGTAGCCGCTTACGAGCAGTACTTC
abundance: .; d_gene: .; j_gene: TRBJ1-2; v_gene: TRBV4-3; CDR3aa: CASSQDRGGFGYGYTF; CDR3nt: TGCGCCAGCAGCCAAGATCGCGGCGGGTTTGGGTATGGCTACACCTTC
abundance: few; d_gene: .; j_gene: TRBJ2-7; v_gene: TRBV15; CDR3aa: CATSRLRDYEQYF; CDR3nt: TGTGCCACCAGCAGGTTGAGGGACTACGAGCAGTACTTC
abundance: .; d_gene: .; j_gene: TRBJ2-5; v_gene: TRBV5-1; CDR3aa: CASSLGRGGRETQYF; CDR3nt: TGCGCCAGCAGCTTGGGAAGGGGAGGAAGAGAGACCCAGTACTTC
abundance: few; d_gene: .; j_gene: TRBJ1-1; v_gene: TRBV7-8; CDR3aa: CASSPGLGAFF; CDR3nt: TGTGCCAGCAGCCCAGGGTTGGGCGCTTTCTTT
abundance: few; d_gene: TRBD2; j_gene: TRBJ2-7; v_gene: TRBV14; CDR3aa: CASSQTSAFYEQYF; CDR3nt: TGTGCCAGCAGCCAAACTAGCGCGTTCTACGAGCAGTACTTC